This entry lists 30 T cell receptor beta chains sequenced from one sample in a study of shared clonotypes between healthy human individuals. The protocol was immunoSEQ multiplex PCR, while the TCRdb copy is restricted to in-frame clones and leaves out a portion. The table lists 2 million to 2.5 million clones, 80% to 95% of them singletons. The sequencing sample was made of naive CD4+ T cells from PBMCs. Subset given: CD45RA+ positively selected. The receptors shown here come from a man between 18 and 29 years old in good health. Some clones in this sample may be carry-over from other donors' samples.

The table lists this clone with a count of one. The V call is TRBV6-1, the J call TRBJ2-5; the D gene is possibly TRBD1 (5 bases). V lost 3 bases and J 2 bases, leaving 13 bases between the germline ends. CDR1 and CDR2 from the germline V gene are MNHNS and SASEGT. The CDR3 totals 15 residues. CDR3 bases: TGTGCCAGCAGTGACCCCCCCCAGGGACAAGAGACCCAGTACTTC. This codes for CASSDPPQGQETQYF.

The chain uses TRBV29-1 and TRBJ1-1, with TRBD1 matching 7 bases. Germline CDR1 and CDR2: SQVTM and ANQGSEA. CDR3 length: 13 residues. The junction had 5 bases not matched to a gene; V was cut back by 7 bases and J by 0 bases. This CDR3 is CSAMGQLNTEAFF. CDR3 DNA: TGCAGCGCCATGGGACAGCTGAACACTGAAGCTTTCTTT.

This rearrangement joins TRBV5-8 to TRBJ2-7; 7 bases align to TRBD1. J gave up 7 bases and V 2 bases, and 6 bases lay outside the gene matches. Germline assignment: CDR1 SGHTS and CDR2 YDEGEE. The CDR3 runs to 13 residues. The CDR3 coding sequence is TGTGCCAGCAGCTTTGACAGGGTAGGAGAGCAGTACTTC. Encoded protein: CASSFDRVGEQYF.

The CDR3 DNA sequence: TGCGCCAGCAGCACCCGCCTAAGCGGGAGTTACAATGAGCAGTTCTTC. Translated: CASSTRLSGSYNEQFF. The chain joins TRBV5-1 to TRBJ2-1, with TRBD2 matching 8 bases. CDR3 length: 16 residues. Germline V gene lookup returns CDR1 SGHRS and CDR2 YFSETQ. The V gene end was trimmed by 4 bases and the J gene end by 4 bases; junction bases not matched to a gene: 10.

On this clone itself: Other DNA sequences within the sample encode an identical CDR3. J is TRBJ1-1 and V is TRBV5-1; 7 nucleotides line up with TRBD1. The ends lost 4 bases at V and 4 bases at J; junction bases unmatched: 4. The CDR3 has 13 amino acids. Germline loops: CDR1 SGHRS, CDR2 YFSETQ. CDR3 sequence: CASSLTGATEAFF. In DNA form, the CDR3 reads TGCGCCAGCAGCCTTACAGGGGCCACTGAAGCTTTCTTT.

The chain carries TRBV7-9 and TRBJ1-2, with TRBD1 identical over 7 bases. Trimming removed 1 base from V and 4 bases from J; junction bases left unmatched: 3. CDR3 size: 14 residues. CDR1 SEHNR and CDR2 FQNEAQ come from the germline V gene (reference sequence). CDR3 amino acids: CASSLGQGAYGYTF. In nucleotides, the CDR3 is TGTGCCAGCAGCTTAGGACAGGGTGCCTATGGCTACACCTTC.

The chain joins TRBV28 to TRBJ2-2; the D gene is possibly TRBD1 (5 bases). Deletions cut 2 bases from V and 3 bases from J, with 16 bases between. Germline lookup yields CDR1 MDHEN and CDR2 SYDVKM. This CDR3 is built from 17 residues. CDR3 DNA: TGTGCCAGCAGTTTACGGCCTAGGGGCAGTCACACCGGGGAGCTGTTTTTT. Translation gives CASSLRPRGSHTGELFF.

The chain joins TRBV27 to TRBJ1-1; maybe TRBD1 (5 bases). This CDR3 is built from 14 residues. Trimming removed 4 bases at V and 4 bases at J, with 13 bases between. Germline CDR1 MNHEY, CDR2 SMNVEV (reference sequence). The CDR3 reads CASSSTRVLTEAFF. In nucleotides, the CDR3 is TGTGCCAGCAGTTCAACCAGGGTCCTCACTGAAGCTTTCTTT.

In its sample, this clone was seen once. This rearrangement joins TRBV10-3 to TRBJ2-7, with D uncertain. V lost 3 bases and J lost 2, with 14 bases in between. Germline values: CDR1 ENHRY, CDR2 SYGVKD. CDR3 length: 15 amino acids. The CDR3 DNA sequence: TGTGCCATCAGTGATGCTGAGGCCCGGGCCTACGAGCAGTACTTC. This gives the protein CAISDAEARAYEQYF.

The genes are TRBV4-2 and TRBJ2-3, with 8 bases aligning to TRBD2. J was trimmed by 2 bases and V by 0 bases; bases with no gene match: 4. CDR1 is LGHNA and CDR2 is YNFKEQ in the germline V gene. The CDR3 is made up of 16 amino acids. The CDR3 coding sequence is TGTGCCAGCAGCCAAGAGGTAGCGGGACACACAGATACGCAGTATTTT. This encodes CASSQEVAGHTDTQYF.

V is TRBV9 and J is TRBJ2-2, with 8 bases aligning to TRBD2. The CDR3 is 17 amino acids. The junction had 8 bases not matched to a gene; V was cut back by 4 bases and J by 0 bases. The germline gives CDR1 SGDLS, CDR2 YYNGEE. The CDR3 region has the DNA TGTGCCAGCAGCACCAGACTAGCGCAAACGAACACCGGGGAGCTGTTTTTT. It codes for CASSTRLAQTNTGELFF.

The chain combines TRBV28 with TRBJ1-5, with D unclear. CDR1 MDHEN and CDR2 SYDVKM come from the germline V gene. Between the trimmed V and J ends, which lost 3 bases and 0 bases, there was a span of 12 bases. CDR3 length: 16 residues. The CDR3 loop is CASSFVRGYSNQPQHF. As DNA, the CDR3 is TGTGCCAGCAGTTTCGTGCGGGGATATAGCAATCAGCCCCAGCATTTT.

V usage is TRBV4-3 and J usage is TRBJ1-2; 9 nucleotides line up with TRBD1. Trimming removed 4 bases from V and 7 bases from J; junction bases left unmatched: 7. The germline V gene encodes CDR1 LGHNA and CDR2 YSLEER. The CDR3 covers 14 residues. The CDR3 DNA reads as TGCGCCAGCAGCCGAAGACAGGGGGAGGGTGGCTACACCTTC. It encodes CASSRRQGEGGYTF.

Turning to this clone: The sample holds other DNA sequences that translate to the same CDR3. V usage is TRBV6-6 and J usage is TRBJ2-7; unclear D gene. Trimming removed 6 bases at V and 1 base at J, with 10 bases between. The CDR3 has 13 residues. CDR1 and CDR2 from the germline V gene are MNHNY and SVGAGI (reference sequence). This CDR3 is CASSPPGSYEQYF. In nucleotides, the CDR3 is TGTGCCAGCAGCCCCCCCGGGTCCTACGAGCAGTACTTC.

Details on this clone: At the DNA level, this CDR3 is encoded by other sequences in the same sample as well. The V gene is TRBV5-1, the J gene TRBJ2-1; tentatively, D is TRBD1 or TRBD2 (6 bases each). The germline V gene has CDR1 SGHRS and CDR2 YFSETQ. V lost 0 bases and J lost 0, with 10 bases in between. The CDR3 is 16 residues long. In DNA form, the CDR3 reads TGCGCCAGCAGCTTGGGAGGGGGGAGCTCCTACAATGAGCAGTTCTTC. Amino acid sequence: CASSLGGGSSYNEQFF.

CDR3 sequence: CASRLNTEAFF. The CDR3 DNA is TGTGCCAGCAGGCTTAACACTGAAGCTTTCTTT. This chain joins TRBV6-5 and TRBJ1-1, with unresolved D. V was shortened by 6 bases and J by 2 bases, with 4 bases between the two germline ends. CDR3 length: 11 residues. CDR1 and CDR2 from the germline V gene are MNHEY and SVGAGI.

This clone appeared once. V and J are TRBV5-8 and TRBJ2-3; 9 bases fit TRBD1. This CDR3 has 16 amino acids. Germline lookup yields CDR1 SGHTS and CDR2 YDEGEE. V was pared by 6 bases and J by 2 bases, with 10 bases of the junction left unmatched. The CDR3 is CASTLAGTGTTDTQYF. For the CDR3, the DNA is TGTGCCAGCACCCTAGCCGGGACAGGGACCACAGATACGCAGTATTTT.

The chain carries TRBV23-1 and TRBJ2-7; D possibly matches TRBD1 or TRBD2 (7 bases each). TRBV23-1 is treated as an ORF (open reading frame) with a function not yet certain. Trimming took off 6 bases at V and 5 bases at J, with 26 bases between the two ends. The CDR3 consists of 17 residues. In nucleotides, the CDR3 is TGCGCCAGCAGCCAAGTCAAGGGGCTGACAGGGAGGGACGAGCAGTACTTC. This translates into CASSQVKGLTGRDEQYF.

The chain couples TRBV15 to TRBJ2-7, with 11 bases matching TRBD1. V shed 0 bases, J shed 3 bases, and the junction held 4 bases outside the gene matches. This CDR3 has 16 residues. The germline V gene encodes CDR1 LNHNV and CDR2 YYDKDF (reference sequence). The CDR3, as DNA: TGTGCCACCAGCAGAGATCCCGGGACAGGGGGCTACGAGCAGTACTTC. Translated, it gives CATSRDPGTGGYEQYF.

This clone was counted only a few times. CDR3 in DNA: TGTGCCAGCAGCGATCCGGGACAGAATCACGAGCAGTACTTC. It yields the protein CASSDPGQNHEQYF. This chain links TRBV5-4 with TRBJ2-7, with 7 bases identical to TRBD1. The CDR3 consists of 14 residues. The trim removed 4 bases at V and 5 bases at J, leaving 9 bases unmatched. Per germline, CDR1 SGHNT and CDR2 YYREEE (reference sequence).

The genes are TRBV5-6 and TRBJ2-6; D may be TRBD2 (5 bases). With 2 bases removed from V and 13 bases from J, the gap between germline ends came to 25 bases. Germline loops: CDR1 SGHDT, CDR2 YYEEEE. CDR3 length: 17 residues. The CDR3 nucleotides read TGTGCCAGCAGCTTCGACTTCGGTGGCCGGACCCCGGGGGTCCTGACTTTC. Translating it yields CASSFDFGGRTPGVLTF.

Only one count was recorded for this clone. The chain is built from TRBV29-1 and TRBJ2-3; D perhaps matches TRBD2 (6 bases). Trimming took 7 bases from V and 0 from J, leaving 11 bases between them. CDR1 and CDR2 (germline): SQVTM, ANQGSEA. CDR3 length equals 13 residues. The CDR3 loop reads CSGEVQSTDTQYF. The CDR3 DNA is TGCAGCGGGGAGGTTCAAAGCACAGATACGCAGTATTTT.

This sequence joins TRBV6-1 and TRBJ2-7, with a possible D match to TRBD1 (6 bases). The V and J ends lost 0 bases and 4 bases respectively, with 13 bases between them. CDR3 length equals 15 residues. Per the germline V gene, CDR1 is MNHNS and CDR2 is SASEGT. CDR3 DNA sequence: TGTGCCAGCAGTGAAGCCCAGGGGTTTAGGTACGAGCAGTACTTC. This encodes CASSEAQGFRYEQYF.

V gene TRBV7-9 combines with J gene TRBJ1-5; perhaps TRBD1 as D (6 bases). The germline gives CDR1 SEHNR, CDR2 FQNEAQ (reference sequence). This CDR3 is 14 amino acids long. The ends were cut back, 5 bases at V and 11 bases at J, with 19 bases in the middle. DNA of the CDR3: TGTGCCAGCAGCCTTCAGCAGGGGAGAATGACCCAGCATTTT. As protein: CASSLQQGRMTQHF.

About this clone itself: Germline and junction disagree at one end, which may indicate a read error. The rearrangement joins TRBV7-2 to TRBJ1-1; TRBD1 matches 7 bases. Per the germline V gene, CDR1 is SGHTA and CDR2 is FQGNSA. There are 15 residues in the CDR3. The CDR3 is CASTLSQTGSTEAFF. CDR3 DNA: TGTGCCAGCACCTTATCCCAGACAGGGTCCACTGAAGCTTTCTTT. Variable domain in full (rest from reference TRBV7-2 and TRBJ1-1): GAGVSQSPSNKVTEKGKDVELRCDPISGHTALYWYRQSLGQGLEFLIYFQGNSAPDKSGLPSDRFSAERTGGSVSTLTIQRTQQEDSAVYLCASTLSQTGSTEAFFGQGTRLTVV.

V is TRBV18 and J is TRBJ1-5; D unresolved. V was shortened by 3 bases and J by 2 bases, with 8 bases between the two germline ends. The CDR3 is 14 residues long. CDR1 and CDR2 (germline): KGHSH, LQKENI. CDR3 sequence: CASSPEPRNQPQHF. The CDR3 DNA reads as TGTGCCAGCTCACCGGAACCGCGCAATCAGCCCCAGCATTTT.

For this clone: This clone may be a read error of a much larger clone one base away. Different DNA sequences within this sample yield the same CDR3. The V and J genes are TRBV11-2 and TRBJ1-1; D is uncertain. This CDR3 region has 13 residues. Germline loops: CDR1 SGHAT, CDR2 FQNNGV. The V end was cut by 0 bases, the J end by 1 base, with 3 bases between. CDR3 DNA: TGTGCCAGCAGCTTAGACCGGAACACTGAAGCTTTCTTT. Protein sequence: CASSLDRNTEAFF. The entire variable domain, with the rest obtained from reference TRBV11-2 and TRBJ1-1, is as follows: EAGVAQSPRYKIIEKRQSVAFWCNPISGHATLYWYQQILGQGPKLLIQFQNNGVVDDSQLPKDRFSAERLKGVDSTLKIQPAKLEDSAVYLCASSLDRNTEAFFGQGTRLTVV.

V usage is TRBV6-1 and J usage is TRBJ1-5; a possible D gene is TRBD1 (6 bases). The V end lost 2 bases, the J end lost 6 bases, and 17 bases lay between the germline ends. Germline V lookup: CDR1 MNHNS, CDR2 SASEGT. The CDR3 sequence is 16 residues long. CDR3 sequence (DNA): TGTGCCAGCAGTGAAAAAAGACCGGGGGGCAGTCAGCCCCAGCATTTT. This translates into CASSEKRPGGSQPQHF.

The gene calls are TRBV5-1 and TRBJ1-4; D unresolved. The V end lost 4 bases, the J end lost 3 bases, and 7 bases lay between the germline ends. The CDR3 totals 13 residues. From germline, CDR1 is SGHRS and CDR2 YFSETQ. CDR3 sequence: CASSRSPNEKLFF. CDR3 DNA: TGCGCCAGCAGCCGGAGCCCTAATGAAAAACTGTTTTTT.

A single count supports this clone. V and J are TRBV18 and TRBJ2-7; 8 bases agree with TRBD1. Germline V lookup: CDR1 KGHSH, CDR2 LQKENI. J gave up 7 bases and V 1 base, and 12 bases lay outside the gene matches. This CDR3 contains 16 residues. CDR3 sequence reads: CASSPLRTGLYEEQYF. CDR3 DNA: TGTGCCAGCTCACCACTCCGGACAGGGCTATACGAGGAGCAGTACTTC.